The 16 T cell receptor beta chains presented below share a single source sample, sequenced in a study of cytomegalovirus exposure and HLA in healthy donors. With 60 Vbeta and 13 Jbeta primers, the PCR was carried out. Profiled with immunoSEQ multiplex PCR; TCRdb holds only in-frame clones, not every one. The profile shows 170,000 or so clones, approximately 80% of them singletons. The sequenced sample was PBMCs. These receptor sequences come from a man in his 60s in good health and CMV-seronegative.

This clone appeared a few times. The CDR3 is CASSSGQRNTGELFF. As DNA, the CDR3 is TGTGCCAGCAGCTCGGGACAAAGAAACACCGGGGAGCTGTTTTTT. This chain joins TRBV7-6 and TRBJ2-2, with D possibly TRBD1 on 6 matching bases. Germline CDR1 reads SGHVS; CDR2 reads FNYEAQ. This CDR3 has 15 amino acids. V dropped 4 bases and J dropped 2 bases, with 11 bases sitting between them. Drawing the rest from reference TRBV7-6 and TRBJ2-2, the complete variable domain is GAGVSQSPRYKVTKRGQDVALRCDPISGHVSLYWYRQALGQGPEFLTYFNYEAQQDKSGLPNDRFSAERPEGSISTLTIQRTEQRDSAMYRCASSSGQRNTGELFFGEGSRLTVL.

The chain has TRBV4-2 and TRBJ2-7, with 11 bases aligning to TRBD2. The CDR3 consists of 16 residues. V was clipped by 0 bases and J by 3 bases; unmatched bases: 4. Per germline, CDR1 LGHNA and CDR2 YNFKEQ. The CDR3, as DNA: TGTGCCAGCAGCCAAGATGTTCTAGCGGGAGGCTACGAGCAGTACTTC. It codes for CASSQDVLAGGYEQYF.

This clone was recorded only once. The chain combines TRBV7-2 with TRBJ2-1; TRBD2 is a possible D gene (6 bases). The V end lost 0 bases, the J end lost 8 bases, and 17 bases lay between the germline ends. Germline V lookup: CDR1 SGHTA, CDR2 FQGNSA. There are 16 residues in the CDR3. CDR3 protein: CASSLAVASDVDEQFF. The CDR3 DNA reads TGTGCCAGCAGCTTAGCAGTGGCTAGCGATGTAGATGAGCAGTTCTTC.

This clone is a singleton in its sample. The J gene is TRBJ2-6, the V gene TRBV28; D is perhaps TRBD1 (6 bases). The germline V gene has CDR1 MDHEN and CDR2 SYDVKM. CDR3 size: 17 residues. Trimming removed 3 bases at V and 1 base at J, with 13 bases between. DNA for the CDR3: TGTGCCAGCAGTTTTCGGGACATCGATTCTGGGGCCAACGTCCTGACTTTC. It encodes CASSFRDIDSGANVLTF.

This chain uses TRBV10-3 with TRBJ2-1; 9 positions match TRBD1. CDR3 length equals 15 residues. Germline CDR1 ENHRY, CDR2 SYGVKD. The V gene end was trimmed by 6 bases and the J gene end by 2 bases; junction bases not matched to a gene: 5. The CDR3 sequence is CAIRDRGNTYNEQFF. CDR3 sequence (DNA): TGTGCCATCAGGGACAGGGGAAACACCTACAATGAGCAGTTCTTC.

The rearrangement uses TRBV11-3 and TRBJ2-3; 9 nucleotides align to TRBD2. CDR3 length: 15 amino acids. Germline-derived CDR1 and CDR2 are SGHNT and YENEEA. The V and J ends lost 4 bases and 4 bases, in that order; junction bases with no gene match: 6. The chain's CDR3 is CASSSGTSIADTQYF. The CDR3 DNA is TGTGCCAGCAGCTCCGGGACTAGCATAGCAGATACGCAGTATTTT.

Written as DNA, the CDR3 is TGTGCTAGTGGCCCGGGACTAGTTTACCCCTACGAGCAGTACTTC. Translated, it gives CASGPGLVYPYEQYF. The gene calls are TRBV12-5 and TRBJ2-7, with TRBD2 identical over 8 bases. Trimming removed 6 bases from V and 2 bases from J; junction bases left unmatched: 9. The CDR3 runs 15 residues. Germline V lookup: CDR1 LGHNT, CDR2 FRNRAP.

The rearrangement uses TRBV29-1 and TRBJ1-1, with 9 bases matching TRBD1. The CDR3 is 12 amino acids. Germline V gene data show CDR1 as SQVTM and CDR2 as ANQGSEA. The trim removed 7 bases at V and 5 bases at J, leaving 5 bases unmatched. CDR3 in DNA: TGCAGCGCCTGGGACAGGGCAACTGAAGCTTTCTTT. It encodes CSAWDRATEAFF.

The V and J genes are TRBV19 and TRBJ2-2, with D possibly being TRBD2 (5 bases). Germline V CDR1 and CDR2: LNHDA, SQIVND (reference sequence). Trimming left V 7 bases short and J 6 bases short, with 18 bases between. This CDR3 spans 15 amino acids. Here the CDR3 reads CASTPGGPGAGELFF. The DNA of the CDR3 is TGTGCCAGTACCCCCGGAGGCCCCGGGGCCGGGGAGCTGTTTTTT.

The gene calls are TRBV19 and TRBJ2-5, with D possibly being TRBD2 (5 bases). Trimming pared 0 bases from V and 7 bases from J, leaving 6 bases between. The germline gives CDR1 LNHDA, CDR2 SQIVND (reference sequence). The CDR3 loop spans 12 amino acids. The CDR3 DNA reads as TGTGCCAGTAGTATAGATCGGGGGACCCAGTACTTC. Residues: CASSIDRGTQYF.

The chain joins TRBV5-4 to TRBJ1-1, with 7 bases that match TRBD1. With V trimmed by 4 bases and J by 0 bases, 3 bases remained unmatched. In germline, CDR1 is SGHNT, CDR2 YYREEE (reference sequence). CDR3 length: 14 residues. The CDR3 sequence is CASSPTGMNTEAFF. In nucleotides, the CDR3 is TGTGCCAGCAGCCCGACAGGGATGAACACTGAAGCTTTCTTT.

This clone was seen only once. V is TRBV4-1 and J is TRBJ2-7; 10 bases match TRBD1. The trim removed 5 bases at V and 3 bases at J, leaving 4 bases unmatched. Per the germline V gene, CDR1 is MGHRA and CDR2 is YSYEKL. This CDR3 spans 14 amino acids. This CDR3 is CASSTRTGGYEQYF. For the CDR3, the DNA is TGCGCCAGCAGCACTCGGACAGGGGGCTACGAGCAGTACTTC.

V usage is TRBV2 and J usage is TRBJ2-7; TRBD2 aligns across 8 bases. CDR3 length equals 16 residues. Germline CDR1 SNHLY, CDR2 FYNNEI. V was pared by 6 bases and J by 0 bases, with 10 bases of the junction left unmatched. DNA for the CDR3: TGTGCCAGCAGCCCTTTTGCGGGGGGCGGCTCCTACGAGCAGTACTTC. It specifies CASSPFAGGGSYEQYF. Variable domain in full (rest from reference TRBV2 and TRBJ2-7): EPEVTQTPSHQVTQMGQEVILRCVPISNHLYFYWYRQILGQKVEFLVSFYNNEISEKSEIFDDQFSVERPDGSNFTLKIRSTKLEDSAMYFCASSPFAGGGSYEQYFGPGTRLTVT.

Of note for this clone: The sample holds other DNA sequences that translate to the same CDR3. CDR3 nucleotide sequence: TGTGCCAGCAGCGTTGACGGCGGGAGCTCCTACAATGAGCAGTTCTTC. It specifies CASSVDGGSSYNEQFF. The chain recombines TRBV9 with TRBJ2-1, with 7 bases that match TRBD2. Trimming at V came to 2 bases and at J to 0 bases, leaving 5 bases not matched to a gene. The germline V gene encodes CDR1 SGDLS and CDR2 YYNGEE. The CDR3 is made up of 16 amino acids. Complete variable domain (other parts from reference TRBV9 and TRBJ2-1): DSGVTQTPKHLITATGQRVTLRCSPRSGDLSVYWYQQSLDQGLQFLIQYYNGEERAKGNILERFSAQQFPDLHSELNLSSLELGDSALYFCASSVDGGSSYNEQFFGPGTRLTVL.

Worth noting for this clone: One junction end disagrees with the germline gene, perhaps due to a read error. This chain links TRBV6-5 with TRBJ2-6, with 10 positions matching TRBD1. The CDR3 spans 15 residues. The V gene's germline CDR1 is MNHEY and CDR2 SVGAGI. CDR3 loop: CASSPTGTGANILTF. The CDR3 bases are TGTGCCAGCAGTCCGACAGGGACAGGGGCCAACATCCTGACTTTC.

CDR3 residues: CASSFRRSGGHEQYF. The DNA of the CDR3 is TGCGCCAGCAGCTTCCGACGATCGGGGGGTCACGAGCAGTACTTC. V is TRBV5-1 and J is TRBJ2-7; 7 positions match TRBD2. CDR3 length: 15 amino acids. The junction had 10 bases not matched to a gene; V was cut back by 2 bases and J by 5 bases. Germline-derived CDR1 and CDR2 are SGHRS and YFSETQ.